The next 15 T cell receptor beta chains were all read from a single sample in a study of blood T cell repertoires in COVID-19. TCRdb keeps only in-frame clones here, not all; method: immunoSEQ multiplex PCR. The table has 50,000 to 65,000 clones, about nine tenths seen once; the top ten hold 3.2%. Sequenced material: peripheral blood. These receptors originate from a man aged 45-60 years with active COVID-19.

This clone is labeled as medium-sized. CDR3 nucleotide sequence: TGCGCCAGCAGCTTTACCTACGAGCAGTACTTC. Translating gives CASSFTYEQYF. The rearrangement links TRBV5-1 to TRBJ2-7; D is unresolved. Per the germline V gene, CDR1 is SGHRS and CDR2 is YFSETQ. The CDR3 sequence is 11 residues long. Trimming took off 2 bases at V and 2 bases at J, with 2 bases between the two ends.

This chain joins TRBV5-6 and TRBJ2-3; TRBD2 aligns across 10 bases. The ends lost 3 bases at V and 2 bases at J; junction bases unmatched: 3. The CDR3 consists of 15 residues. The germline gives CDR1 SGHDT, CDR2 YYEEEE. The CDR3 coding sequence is TGTGCCAGCAGCTCTAGCGGGAGCTTCACAGATACGCAGTATTTT. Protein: CASSSSGSFTDTQYF. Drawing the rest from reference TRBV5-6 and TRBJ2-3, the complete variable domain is DAGVTQSPTHLIKTRGQQVTLRCSPKSGHDTVSWYQQALGQGPQFIFQYYEEEERQRGNFPDRFSGHQFPNYSSELNVNALLLGDSALYLCASSSSGSFTDTQYFGPGTRLTVL.

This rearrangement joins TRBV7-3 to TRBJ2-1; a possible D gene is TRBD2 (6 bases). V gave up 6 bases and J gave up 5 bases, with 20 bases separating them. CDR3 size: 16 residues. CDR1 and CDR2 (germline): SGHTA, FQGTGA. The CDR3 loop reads CASSRLGGGADNEQFF. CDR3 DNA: TGTGCCAGCAGTCGCCTGGGTGGCGGGGCAGACAATGAGCAGTTCTTC.

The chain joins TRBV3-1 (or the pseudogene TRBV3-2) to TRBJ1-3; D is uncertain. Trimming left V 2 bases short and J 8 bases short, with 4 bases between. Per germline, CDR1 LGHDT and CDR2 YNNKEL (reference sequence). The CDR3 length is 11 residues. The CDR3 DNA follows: TGTGCCAGCAGCCAACTTGACACCATATATTTT. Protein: CASSQLDTIYF.

The CDR3 DNA sequence: TGTGCCAGCAGCCAGACCCGAGGGTCCCTCACTGAAGCTTTCTTT. Protein product: CASSQTRGSLTEAFF. V gene TRBV6-2 or TRBV6-3 combines with J gene TRBJ1-1; D ambiguous. The CDR3 sequence is 15 residues long. V was shortened by 6 bases and J by 4 bases, with 18 bases between the two germline ends. Germline CDR1 is MNHEY and CDR2 is SVGEGT.

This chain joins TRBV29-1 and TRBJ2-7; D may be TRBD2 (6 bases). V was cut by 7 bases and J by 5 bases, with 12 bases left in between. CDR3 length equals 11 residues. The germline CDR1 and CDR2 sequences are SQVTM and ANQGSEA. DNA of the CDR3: TGCAGCGGGGAGGACGGAGACGAGCAGTACTTC. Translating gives CSGEDGDEQYF.

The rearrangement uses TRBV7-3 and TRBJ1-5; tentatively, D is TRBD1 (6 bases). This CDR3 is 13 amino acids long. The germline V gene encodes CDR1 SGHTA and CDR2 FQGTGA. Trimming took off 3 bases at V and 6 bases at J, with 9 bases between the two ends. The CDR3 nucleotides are TGTGCCAGCAGCTTGGACAGAGCTCAGCCCCAGCATTTT. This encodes CASSLDRAQPQHF.

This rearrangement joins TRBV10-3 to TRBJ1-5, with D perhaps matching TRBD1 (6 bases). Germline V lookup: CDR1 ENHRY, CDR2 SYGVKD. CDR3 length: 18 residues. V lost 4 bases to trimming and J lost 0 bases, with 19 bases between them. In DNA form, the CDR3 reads TGTGCCATCAGTGGGGGACACCTCGGCGGGTATAGCAATCAGCCCCAGCATTTT. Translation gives CAISGGHLGGYSNQPQHF.

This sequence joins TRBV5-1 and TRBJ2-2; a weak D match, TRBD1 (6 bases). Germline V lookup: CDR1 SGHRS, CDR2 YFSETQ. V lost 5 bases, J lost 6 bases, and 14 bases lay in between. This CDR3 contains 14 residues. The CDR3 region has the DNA TGCGCCAGCAGGTTACAGGGTTCGGCCGGGGAGCTGTTTTTT. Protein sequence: CASRLQGSAGELFF.

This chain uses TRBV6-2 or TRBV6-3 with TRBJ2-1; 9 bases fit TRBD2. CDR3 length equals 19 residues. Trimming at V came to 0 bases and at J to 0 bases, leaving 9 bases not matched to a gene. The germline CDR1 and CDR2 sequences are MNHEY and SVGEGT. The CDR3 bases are TGTGCCAGCAGTTACTCCACTCGGACTAGCGCAAGCTCCTACAATGAGCAGTTCTTC. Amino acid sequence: CASSYSTRTSASSYNEQFF.

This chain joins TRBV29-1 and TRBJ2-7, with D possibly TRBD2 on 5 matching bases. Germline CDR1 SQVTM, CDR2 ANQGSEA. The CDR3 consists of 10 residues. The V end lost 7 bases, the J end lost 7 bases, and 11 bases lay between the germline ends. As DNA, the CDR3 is TGCAGCGCTGCGGGTGCGGAGCAGTACTTC. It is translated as CSAAGAEQYF.

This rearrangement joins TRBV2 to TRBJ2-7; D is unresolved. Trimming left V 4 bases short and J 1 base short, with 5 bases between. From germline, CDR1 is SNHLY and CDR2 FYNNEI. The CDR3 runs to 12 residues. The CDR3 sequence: CASSASSYEQYF. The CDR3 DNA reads TGTGCCAGCAGTGCTAGTTCCTACGAGCAGTACTTC.

The chain's CDR3 is CASSPPGLAGGYNEQFF. The CDR3 coding sequence is TGTGCCAGCAGCCCACCGGGACTAGCGGGAGGGTACAATGAGCAGTTCTTC. The chain joins TRBV7-2 to TRBJ2-1, with 16 bases lining up with TRBD2. Losses at the gene ends were 5 bases for V and 4 bases for J; bases not matched to a gene: 5. This CDR3 has 17 residues. Germline-derived CDR1 and CDR2 are SGHTA and FQGNSA.

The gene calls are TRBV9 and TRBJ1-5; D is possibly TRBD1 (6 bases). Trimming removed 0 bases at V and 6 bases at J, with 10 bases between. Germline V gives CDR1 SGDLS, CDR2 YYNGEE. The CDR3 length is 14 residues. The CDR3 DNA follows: TGTGCCAGCAGCGTAGGGGGGCCGGGTCAGCCCCAGCATTTT. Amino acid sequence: CASSVGGPGQPQHF.

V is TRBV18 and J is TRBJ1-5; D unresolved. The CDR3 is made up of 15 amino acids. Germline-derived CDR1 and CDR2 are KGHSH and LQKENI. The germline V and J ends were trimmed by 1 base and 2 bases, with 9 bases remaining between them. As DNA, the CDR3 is TGTGCCAGCTCACCACACGGGGAAGGCAATCAGCCCCAGCATTTT. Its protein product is CASSPHGEGNQPQHF.